Included here is one TCR beta chain sequence, with context. This entry comes from a study of CD8 T cells in Susac syndrome. Random hexamers were used to reverse transcribe the RNA input (about 0.5 to 1 ug). Via MiXCR, TCRdb re-called the immunoSEQ multiplex PCR reads, giving one row per CDR3 protein. The table records approximately 87,000 distinct CDR3 sequences, around 96% of them present only once. V was cut by 0 bases and J by 2 bases, with 11 bases left in between. The CDR3 runs 15 residues. Germline-derived CDR1 and CDR2 are SGDLS and YYNGEE. This TCR was recovered from a human donor with Susac syndrome. The rearrangement uses TRBV9 and TRBJ1-2; no clear D. Sequencing was carried out using CD8+ T cells from PBMCs. The CDR3 reads CASSVGWEPNYGYTF. The CDR3 DNA sequence: TGTGCCAGCAGCGTAGGTTGGGAGCCGAACTATGGCTACACCTTC.